This T cell receptor beta chain was sequenced for a study of T cell changes during pregnancy in multiple sclerosis. Sequenced by immunoSEQ multiplex PCR; TCRdb stores in-frame clones only, minus some. The sample lists tens of thousands of clones, under 95% occurring once. The sequence derives from a female donor with multiple sclerosis, enrolled in a pregnancy study. The starting material was peripheral blood, obtained before pregnancy.

The CDR3 loop reads CASSLMGASGRVDTQYF. DNA of the CDR3: TGTGCCAGCAGCTTAATGGGAGCTAGCGGGAGGGTAGATACGCAGTATTTT. The chain carries TRBV7-3 and TRBJ2-3; 12 bases align to TRBD2. Germline trimming cut 1 base from V and 5 bases from J; bases unmatched to any gene: 7. Germline CDR1 is SGHTA and CDR2 is FQGTGA. CDR3 length equals 17 residues.